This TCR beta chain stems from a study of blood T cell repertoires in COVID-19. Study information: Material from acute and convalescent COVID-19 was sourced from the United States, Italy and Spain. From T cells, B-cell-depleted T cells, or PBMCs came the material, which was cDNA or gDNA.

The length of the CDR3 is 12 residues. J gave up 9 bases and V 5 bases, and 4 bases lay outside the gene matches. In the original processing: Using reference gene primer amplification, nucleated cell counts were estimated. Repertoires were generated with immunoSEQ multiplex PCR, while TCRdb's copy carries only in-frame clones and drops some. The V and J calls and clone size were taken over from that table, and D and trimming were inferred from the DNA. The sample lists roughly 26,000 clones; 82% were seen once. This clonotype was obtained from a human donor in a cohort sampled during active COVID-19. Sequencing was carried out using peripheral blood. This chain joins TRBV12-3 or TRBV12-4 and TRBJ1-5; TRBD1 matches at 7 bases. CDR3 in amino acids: CASSTGVPPQHF. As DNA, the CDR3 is TGTGCCAGCAGTACAGGGGTACCGCCCCAGCATTTT.